The 24 T cell receptor beta chains in this list originate from one sample, sequenced in a study of identical twins. TCRdb itself ran the 5' RACE reads through MiXCR, one entry per CDR3 protein. The sample includes about 530,000 distinct CDR3 sequences, around 24% of them seen just once. These data were also filed under a second study, of yellow fever vaccine responses in identical twins.

The specimen sequenced was CD4+ T cells sorted from blood. The source of these receptors is a young woman in good health.

V gene TRBV20-1 combines with J gene TRBJ1-1; TRBD1 is a possible D gene (5 bases). CDR3 length equals 15 residues. CDR1 DFQATT and CDR2 SNEGSKA come from the germline V gene (reference sequence). With 5 bases removed from V and 0 bases from J, the gap between germline ends came to 16 bases. CDR3 sequence reads: CSAPVGAGLNTEAFF. The CDR3 coding sequence is TGCAGTGCTCCGGTCGGGGCAGGGTTGAACACTGAAGCTTTCTTT.

This clonotype occurred a few times. The rearrangement joins TRBV10-3 to TRBJ2-3, with TRBD2 matching 8 bases. With 3 bases clipped from V and 2 bases from J, the junction kept 4 bases outside the gene matches. CDR1 and CDR2 from the germline V gene are ENHRY and SYGVKD. This CDR3 is built from 15 residues. The CDR3 region is CAISDRGGATDTQYF. The CDR3 DNA reads TGTGCCATCAGTGATCGGGGGGGGGCCACAGATACGCAGTATTTT.

This clonotype was observed a handful of times. V is TRBV20-1 and J is TRBJ2-1; D remains unclear. This CDR3 spans 17 amino acids. From germline, CDR1 is DFQATT and CDR2 SNEGSKA (reference sequence). The germline V and J ends were trimmed by 0 bases and 1 base, with 16 bases remaining between them. The CDR3 reads CSARDLSPAGSYNEQFF. The DNA of the CDR3 is TGCAGTGCTAGAGATTTAAGCCCAGCTGGGTCCTACAATGAGCAGTTCTTC.

This CDR3 reads CSVGRGQETQYF. The CDR3 DNA reads as TGCAGCGTCGGAAGGGGTCAAGAGACCCAGTACTTC. The V call is TRBV29-1, the J call TRBJ2-5; D possibly corresponds to TRBD1 (5 bases). V was trimmed by 6 bases and J by 2 bases, leaving 10 bases between them. In germline, CDR1 is SQVTM, CDR2 ANQGSEA. CDR3 length: 12 amino acids.

This clonotype was detected only a few times. V and J are TRBV5-1 and TRBJ2-1, with D uncertain. Germline CDR1 is SGHRS and CDR2 is YFSETQ. The V end was cut by 3 bases, the J end by 0 bases, with 10 bases between. The CDR3 covers 15 residues. The CDR3 sequence: CASSSTAHSYNEQFF. The CDR3 nucleotides read TGCGCCAGCAGCTCCACTGCACACTCCTACAATGAGCAGTTCTTC. The variable domain in full, completed from reference TRBV5-1 and TRBJ2-1, reads KAGVTQTPRYLIKTRGQQVTLSCSPISGHRSVSWYQQTPGQGLQFLFEYFSETQRNKGNFPGRFSGRQFSNSRSEMNVSTLELGDSALYLCASSSTAHSYNEQFFGPGTRLTVL.

The chain recombines TRBV28 with TRBJ2-7; 12 bases agree with TRBD2. The CDR3 covers 15 residues. Per germline, CDR1 MDHEN and CDR2 SYDVKM. The trim removed 4 bases at V and 3 bases at J, leaving 4 bases unmatched. This CDR3 reads CASSSLAGGLYEQYF. The DNA for the CDR3 is TGTGCCAGCAGTTCTCTAGCGGGAGGGCTCTACGAGCAGTACTTC.

This chain uses TRBV4-1 with TRBJ2-5, with 7 bases that match TRBD1. Germline V lookup: CDR1 MGHRA, CDR2 YSYEKL. This CDR3 region has 16 residues. V was clipped by 3 bases and J by 3 bases; unmatched bases: 10. CDR3 protein: CASSHVPGQREETQYF. CDR3 DNA sequence: TGCGCCAGCAGCCACGTCCCGGGACAGAGAGAAGAGACCCAGTACTTC.

This rearrangement joins TRBV6-1 to TRBJ2-4; tentatively, D is TRBD1 (6 bases). Trimming cost V 8 bases and J 0 bases, with 14 bases left between them. The V gene's germline CDR1 is MNHNS and CDR2 SASEGT. The CDR3 length is 15 residues. DNA for the CDR3: TGTGCCAGCGGGGGCCCGGTACTAGCCAAAAACATTCAGTACTTC. It codes for CASGGPVLAKNIQYF.

This rearrangement joins TRBV5-1 to TRBJ2-5; 7 nucleotides agree with TRBD1. The CDR3 has 12 amino acids. V lost 7 bases and J lost 4; bases outside the gene matches: 4. The germline V gene has CDR1 SGHRS and CDR2 YFSETQ. The CDR3 nucleotides read TGCGCCAGCCGGGACAGTGCAGAGACCCAGTACTTC. This gives the protein CASRDSAETQYF.

J is TRBJ2-2 and V is TRBV6-1; D is possibly TRBD1 or TRBD2 (6 bases each). Trimming took off 8 bases at V and 5 bases at J, with 15 bases between the two ends. CDR3 length: 14 amino acids. In germline, CDR1 is MNHNS, CDR2 SASEGT. In DNA form, the CDR3 reads TGTGCCAGCTTGGGGGGCTCGGGAACCGGGGAGCTGTTTTTT. Protein: CASLGGSGTGELFF.

This clonotype was observed at least ten times. The V call is TRBV12-3 or TRBV12-4, the J call TRBJ2-3; the D gene is possibly TRBD2 (5 bases). V was cut by 3 bases and J by 4 bases, with 8 bases left in between. The CDR3 totals 13 residues. The CDR3 spells CASSLGSADTQYF. In DNA form, the CDR3 reads TGTGCCAGCAGTTTGGGTAGCGCAGATACGCAGTATTTT.

V usage is TRBV12-3 or TRBV12-4 and J usage is TRBJ2-1; no clear D. CDR3 length: 11 amino acids. The germline V and J ends were trimmed by 2 bases and 8 bases, with 4 bases remaining between them. The CDR3 nucleotides are TGTGCCAGCAGTTTAATCCATGAGCAGTTCTTC. It translates to CASSLIHEQFF.

Many counts were recorded for this clonotype. The genes are TRBV15 and TRBJ2-3; D remains unclear. V lost 0 bases to trimming and J lost 2 bases, with 9 bases between them. CDR1 LNHNV and CDR2 YYDKDF come from the germline V gene (reference sequence). The CDR3 covers 15 residues. The CDR3 protein is CATSRDNPVTDTQYF. Here the CDR3 DNA reads TGTGCCACCAGCAGAGATAACCCAGTCACAGATACGCAGTATTTT.

The chain joins TRBV6-1 to TRBJ2-2; D call uncertain. The germline V gene encodes CDR1 MNHNS and CDR2 SASEGT. The CDR3 spans 15 residues. V was clipped by 1 base and J by 7 bases, with 13 bases between them. DNA of the CDR3: TGTGCCAGCAGTGAAGGGTACGGTTTACGCGGGGAGCTGTTTTTT. It encodes CASSEGYGLRGELFF.

The chain couples TRBV10-3 to TRBJ2-1, with 11 bases aligning to TRBD2. This CDR3 spans 15 amino acids. With 6 bases clipped from V and 5 bases from J, the junction kept 6 bases outside the gene matches. The V gene's germline CDR1 is ENHRY and CDR2 SYGVKD. CDR3 DNA: TGTGCCATCAGACTACTAGCGGGAGAGAACAATGAGCAGTTCTTC. Its protein is CAIRLLAGENNEQFF.

The rearrangement uses TRBV18 and TRBJ2-5, with a weak D call TRBD2 (5 bases). This CDR3 is built from 15 residues. With 1 base removed from V and 2 bases from J, the gap between germline ends came to 11 bases. Germline assignment: CDR1 KGHSH and CDR2 LQKENI. The CDR3 sequence is CASSPQERLQETQYF. The CDR3 DNA reads TGTGCCAGCTCACCACAGGAGAGACTACAAGAGACCCAGTACTTC. Using reference TRBV18 and TRBJ2-5 for the parts outside the CDR3, the full variable domain is NAGVMQNPRHLVRRRGQEARLRCSPMKGHSHVYWYRQLPEEGLKFMVYLQKENIIDESGMPKERFSAEFPKEGPSILRIQQVVRGDSAAYFCASSPQERLQETQYFGPGTRLLVL.

This clonotype was observed many times. The chain carries TRBV12-3 or TRBV12-4 and TRBJ2-1; D may be TRBD2 (7 bases). The V gene lost 6 bases and the J gene lost 7 bases, with 10 bases spanning the gap. The CDR3 has 12 amino acids. CDR3 residues: CASRGGGNEQFF. The CDR3 coding sequence is TGTGCCAGCAGGGGAGGGGGTAATGAGCAGTTCTTC.

This clonotype was counted between two and nine times. The chain joins TRBV5-1 to TRBJ2-2; 7 bases line up with TRBD1. Trimming took 4 bases from V and 6 from J; bases not matched to a gene: 12. Germline V CDR1 and CDR2: SGHRS, YFSETQ. The CDR3 runs to 16 residues. CDR3 amino acids: CASSLTTGTGAGELFF. The CDR3 region has the DNA TGCGCCAGCAGCCTCACTACGGGCACAGGGGCCGGGGAGCTGTTTTTT.

The CDR3 DNA sequence: TGCGCCAGCAGCTTGGGCCAAAGTGAAAAACTGTTTTTT. Translation gives CASSLGQSEKLFF. The chain links TRBV5-1 to TRBJ1-4, with D unclear. CDR1 is SGHRS and CDR2 is YFSETQ in the germline V gene. The CDR3 spans 13 residues. V gave up 0 bases and J gave up 7 bases, with 7 bases separating them.

The table lists this clonotype with a few counts. The chain combines TRBV6-5 with TRBJ1-5; D may be TRBD1 (5 bases). This CDR3 comprises 13 residues. V lost 5 bases and J 4 bases, leaving 9 bases between the germline ends. From germline, CDR1 is MNHEY and CDR2 SVGAGI. CDR3 sequence reads: CASSNRINQPQHF. The CDR3 DNA sequence: TGTGCCAGCAGTAACAGGATAAATCAGCCCCAGCATTTT.

This clonotype was detected ten times or more. The CDR3 loop reads CASSLTTSYEQYV. The CDR3, as DNA: TGTGCCAGCAGTTTGACGACATCCTACGAGCAGTACGTC. V is TRBV12-3 or TRBV12-4 and J is TRBJ2-7, with unresolved D. The length of the CDR3 is 13 residues. Trimming cost V 3 bases and J 1 base, with 7 bases left between them.

The chain links TRBV12-3 or TRBV12-4 to TRBJ2-1; TRBD2 agrees at 10 bases. Losses at the gene ends were 3 bases for V and 8 bases for J; bases not matched to a gene: 7. CDR3 length: 15 amino acids. CDR3 loop: CASSFPQREGHEQFF. The CDR3 DNA sequence: TGTGCCAGCAGTTTCCCCCAGCGGGAGGGGCATGAGCAGTTCTTC.

The V and J genes are TRBV27 and TRBJ1-4; D not resolved. In germline, CDR1 is MNHEY, CDR2 SMNVEV (reference sequence). This CDR3 spans 16 amino acids. The V and J ends lost 6 bases and 3 bases respectively, with 17 bases between them. CDR3 loop: CASSRTDLASNEKLFF. The CDR3 DNA reads TGTGCCAGCAGCAGGACGGATCTTGCCTCTAATGAAAAACTGTTTTTT.

The chain is built from TRBV2 and TRBJ2-5; the D gene is possibly TRBD2 (5 bases). The CDR3 is 12 amino acids. Germline V gene lookup returns CDR1 SNHLY and CDR2 FYNNEI. V lost 5 bases to trimming and J lost 5 bases, with 9 bases between them. The DNA of the CDR3 is TGTGCCAGCAGTCTAGCCCATGAGACCCAGTACTTC. Its translation is CASSLAHETQYF.